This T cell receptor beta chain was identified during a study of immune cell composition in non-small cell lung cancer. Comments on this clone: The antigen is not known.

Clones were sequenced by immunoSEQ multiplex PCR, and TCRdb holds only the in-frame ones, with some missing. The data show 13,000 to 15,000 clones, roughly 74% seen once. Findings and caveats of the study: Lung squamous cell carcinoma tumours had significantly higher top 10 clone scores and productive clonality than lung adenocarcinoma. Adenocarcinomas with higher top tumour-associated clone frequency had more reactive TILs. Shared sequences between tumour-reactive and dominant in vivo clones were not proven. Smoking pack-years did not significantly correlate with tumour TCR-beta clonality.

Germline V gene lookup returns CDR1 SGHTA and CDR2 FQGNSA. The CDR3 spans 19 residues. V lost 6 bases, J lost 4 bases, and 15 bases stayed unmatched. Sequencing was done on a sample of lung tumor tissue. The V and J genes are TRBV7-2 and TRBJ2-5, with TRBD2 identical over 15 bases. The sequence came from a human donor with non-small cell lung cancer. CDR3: CASRAGGIGLAGGLETQYF. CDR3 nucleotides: TGTGCCAGCAGAGCTGGGGGGATTGGACTAGCGGGGGGGCTAGAGACCCAGTACTTC.